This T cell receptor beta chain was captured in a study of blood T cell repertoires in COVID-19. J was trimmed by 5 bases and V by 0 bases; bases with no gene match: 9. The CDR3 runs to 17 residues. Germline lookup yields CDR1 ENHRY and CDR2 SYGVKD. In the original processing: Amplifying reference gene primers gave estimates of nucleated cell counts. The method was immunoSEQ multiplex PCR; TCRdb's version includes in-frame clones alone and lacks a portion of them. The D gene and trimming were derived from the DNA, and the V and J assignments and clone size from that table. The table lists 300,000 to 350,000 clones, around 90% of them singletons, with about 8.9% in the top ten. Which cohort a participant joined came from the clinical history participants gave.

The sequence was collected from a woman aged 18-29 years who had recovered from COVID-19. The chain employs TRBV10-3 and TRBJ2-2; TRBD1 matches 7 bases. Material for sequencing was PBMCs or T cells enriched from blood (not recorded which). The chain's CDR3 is CAISESRTGGKTGELFF. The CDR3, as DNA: TGTGCCATCAGTGAGTCGAGGACAGGCGGTAAGACCGGGGAGCTGTTTTTT.